Listed below are T cell receptor beta chains from one sample, sequenced in a study of blood T cell repertoires in COVID-19. TCRdb keeps only in-frame clones here, not all; method: immunoSEQ multiplex PCR. The sample has about 64,000 clones, 70% to 90% seen once. The source material was peripheral blood. Receptors originate from a man in his fifties or sixties with active COVID-19. Both conserved end residues are part of each CDR3.

J | V | CDR3
TRBJ2-5 | TRBV6-5 | CASSYSGWTQYF
TRBJ2-3 | TRBV5-6 | CASSAVAGGRSDTQYF
TRBJ2-1 | TRBV18 | CASSPSLSSYNEQFF
TRBJ2-2 | TRBV5-1 | CASSFQFTGELFF
TRBJ2-2 | TRBV19 | CASSISRGIGELFF
TRBJ2-7 | TRBV27 | CASSTSWTGANYEQYF
TRBJ1-6 | TRBV29-1 | CSVRDSSYNSPLHF
TRBJ2-7 | TRBV3-1/TRBV3-2 | CASSRTSGRGSEQYF
TRBJ1-3 | TRBV19 | CASGTVYTIYF
TRBJ1-2 | TRBV7-2 | CASSLRRQNYGYTF
TRBJ1-4 | TRBV7-2 | CASSLEVGGGEKLFF
TRBJ1-1 | TRBV12-3/TRBV12-4 | CASSFRYTEAFF
TRBJ1-1 | TRBV11-3 | CASSDAGGSEAFF
TRBJ1-5 | TRBV7-9 | CASSTGTTAPQHF
TRBJ2-3 | TRBV4-2 | CASSQDLAGGPDTQYF
TRBJ1-1 | TRBV19 | CATSTVNTEAFF
TRBJ1-1 | TRBV21-1 | CASSKVGRGWNTEAFF
TRBJ2-3 | TRBV3-1/TRBV3-2 | CASSLTGGTDTQYF
TRBJ1-1 | TRBV12-5 | CASGLVRGAFF
TRBJ2-7 | TRBV5-1 | CASRPERNSYEQYF
TRBJ1-1 | TRBV6-1 | CASSEEAGKYTEAFF
TRBJ1-5 | TRBV7-8 | CASSPSGGDQPQHF
TRBJ1-1 | TRBV6-5 | CASSPVTEAFF
TRBJ2-7 | TRBV7-9 | CASSYDRDEQYF
TRBJ2-2 | TRBV6-5 | CASSYSYSHTGELFF
TRBJ2-1 | TRBV7-8 | CASTEKEGSSYNEQFF
TRBJ1-4 | TRBV9 | CASSTRQVATNEKLFF
TRBJ2-3 | TRBV4-2 | CASSQEMHRGLRTDTQYF